Each of the 5 T cell receptor beta chains below was sequenced from the same sample in a study of cytomegalovirus exposure and HLA in healthy donors. A multiplex PCR was run with 60 Vbeta primers and 13 Jbeta primers. Data came from immunoSEQ multiplex PCR; TCRdb stores just in-frame clones and leaves some out. The sample contains 130,000 to 150,000 clones, around 75% of which appear only once. Sequences were obtained from PBMCs. These receptors were collected from a woman in her twenties or thirties in good health and CMV-seronegative.

The gene calls are TRBV7-6 and TRBJ2-1; 13 bases are a match to TRBD2. Trimming at V came to 9 bases and at J to 5 bases, leaving 7 bases not matched to a gene. Looked up from germline, CDR1 is SGHVS and CDR2 is FNYEAQ. The CDR3 is 15 amino acids. CDR3 sequence: CASGPGTSGNNEQFF. The CDR3 nucleotides are TGTGCCAGTGGACCGGGGACTAGCGGGAACAATGAGCAGTTCTTC. The full variable domain, with the rest looked up from reference TRBV7-6 and TRBJ2-1, is GAGVSQSPRYKVTKRGQDVALRCDPISGHVSLYWYRQALGQGPEFLTYFNYEAQQDKSGLPNDRFSAERPEGSISTLTIQRTEQRDSAMYRCASGPGTSGNNEQFFGPGTRLTVL.

The chain combines TRBV25-1 with TRBJ2-2; unclear D gene. Germline V gene data show CDR1 as MGHDK and CDR2 as SYGVNS. This CDR3 is 12 amino acids long. V was clipped by 3 bases and J by 5 bases, with 4 bases between them. The CDR3 DNA reads TGTGCCAGCAGTGATTATACCGGGGAGCTGTTTTTT. This sequence encodes CASSDYTGELFF.

The rearrangement uses TRBV9 and TRBJ1-2; possibly TRBD1 for D (6 bases). CDR3 length: 13 residues. The germline V and J ends were trimmed by 0 bases and 8 bases, with 11 bases remaining between them. CDR1 and CDR2 (germline): SGDLS, YYNGEE. The CDR3 loop is CASSVGGGEGYTF. The CDR3 coding sequence is TGTGCCAGCAGCGTAGGGGGGGGCGAAGGCTACACCTTC.

V is TRBV30 and J is TRBJ2-1; a possible D gene is TRBD2 (5 bases). CDR1 and CDR2 (germline): GTSNPN, SVGIG (reference sequence). Trimming shortened V by 3 bases and J by 3 bases, and 15 bases separated the two germline ends. This CDR3 is 15 amino acids long. The CDR3 reads CAWRDRRGSYNEQFF. CDR3 in DNA: TGTGCCTGGAGGGATCGGAGAGGGAGCTACAATGAGCAGTTCTTC.

This chain joins TRBV5-4 and TRBJ1-5, with D possibly matching TRBD1 (5 bases). This CDR3 contains 15 residues. Per the germline V gene, CDR1 is SGHNT and CDR2 is YYREEE (reference sequence). Trimming removed 0 bases from V and 0 bases from J, with 7 bases in between. CDR3 in amino acids: CASSLGQYSNQPQHF. Here the CDR3 DNA reads TGTGCCAGCAGCTTGGGACAGTATAGCAATCAGCCCCAGCATTTT.